This record concerns one T cell receptor beta chain sequence. Its antigen is as yet unknown. The data were obtained in a study of cytotoxic CD8 clonotypes in ibrutinib-treated CLL. At the level of the study: After median approximately 74 months, roughly 14 stayed in remission, about 12 progressed; responses around 25 partial, 2 complete. There were, on average, nearly 260,000 productive templates and some 90,000 productive rearrangements per sample. General study results and limits: Measured clonality at baseline was greater than in age-matched healthy donors and tracked with circulating CD8+ T-cell counts.

Target depth was 1 in 200,000 to 1 in 1 million T cells, about 10x per clonotype. The protocol was immunoSEQ multiplex PCR, while the TCRdb copy is restricted to in-frame clones and leaves out a portion. This table has 14,000 or so clones, roughly 50% appearing once. Germline loops: CDR1 MNHEY, CDR2 SVGAGI. V shed 2 bases and J shed 1 base, with 8 bases lying between them. This CDR3 is 14 amino acids long. This sequence originates from a human donor with chronic lymphocytic leukemia. This specimen was PBMCs, taken at an approximately 26-month disease-progression time point, from a patient treated with ibrutinib. The V gene is TRBV6-5, the J gene TRBJ1-1, with D unresolved. The chain's CDR3 is CASSYQVGNTEAFF. Written as DNA, the CDR3 is TGTGCCAGCAGTTACCAGGTTGGGAACACTGAAGCTTTCTTT.